This TCR beta chain appears in the sequencing data of a study of OX40 agonist ivuxolimab in advanced cancers. Regarding the research as a whole: Ivuxolimab was a fully human IgG2 agonistic monoclonal antibody targeting the costimulatory receptor OX40 (CD134). Intravenous ivuxolimab was administered to patients every 2 weeks at six dose levels: 0.01, 0.1, 0.3, 1.5, 3 and 10 mg/kg. Of the approximately 54 dose-escalation patients, hepatocellular carcinoma was present in around 20, melanoma in approximately 15, renal cell carcinoma in 9 and head and neck cancer in 9. A male proportion of roughly 80% and a mean age of roughly 55 years, ranging from about 20 to 79, were recorded for the dose-escalation cohort. Prior anti-PD-1, anti-PD-L1 or anti-CTLA-4 therapy was permitted, and approximately 41% of dose-escalation patients had received checkpoint inhibitors. Partial responses occurred in three dose-escalation patients: two with cutaneous melanoma and one with hepatocellular carcinoma. The purpose of peripheral TCRbeta sequencing was to test whether ivuxolimab changed TCR sequence diversity and led to clonal T-cell expansion. The paper reports the monotherapy dose-escalation portion (N of about 54 patients) of the phase I ivuxolimab trial.

This clone was detected once. This clone's antigen is unknown. The record has no base qualities; no much larger clone is one base away. The trial excluded patients who had a history of autoimmune disease or who were on systemic immunosuppression. Peripheral blood for TCR sequencing was collected from all dose cohorts at baseline, on cycle 4 day 1, and on cycle 7 day 1. Samples were obtained from an open-label, multicenter, first-in-human phase I dose-escalation trial of ivuxolimab. The trial enrolled adults with locally advanced or metastatic head and neck squamous cell, hepatocellular, melanoma or renal cell carcinoma. Before TCR sequencing, CD4+ and CD8+ T cells were separately sorted from peripheral blood. The germline V gene (reference sequence) yields SGHAT for CDR1 and FQDESV for CDR2. The CDR3 covers 14 residues, taking in both the cysteine and the phenylalanine. The CDR3 DNA has 42 bases and is translated from base 1. V is reduced by 1 base and J by 1 base, leaving a spacing of 8 bases between them.

Genomic DNA was isolated from the sorted cells so that the TCRbeta CDR3 region could be sequenced. The immunoSEQ Assay was used to sequence the TCRbeta CDR3 regions. Held by TCRdb, this immuneACCESS table contains in-frame sequences only and omits some clones. Under half of the omission traces to an unresolved V gene where checked; the cause of the rest is unknown. The sample records about 35,000 clones, about nine tenths of which are singletons. The top ten hold 30% to 40% of the sample. Study-wide findings and limitations: Which antigens the clonally expanded peripheral T cells were specific for was not determined. After ivuxolimab, CD8+ T cells had more expanded clones than CD4+ T cells on average. Clonal expansion of both CD4+ and CD8+ blood T cells was observed from baseline to week 6 at doses 0.1 to 3.0 mg/kg. In the 0.1-3.0 mg/kg groups, partial responders had among the lowest normalized peripheral clonal expansion, particularly in CD8+ T cells. Low levels of normalized T-cell clonal expansion were also seen in some patients who did not respond.

This clonotype was sampled from an adult with an advanced solid tumor such as melanoma, head and neck, liver or kidney cancer. The chain was built from TRBV11-1 and TRBJ2-7; the D gene is unclear. This specimen consisted of CD4+ or CD8+ T cells sorted from blood, obtained in a trial of the OX40 agonist ivuxolimab. Read as DNA, the sequence is TGTGCCAGCAGCTTAGGGTTGTGGTCCTACGAGCAGTACTTC. This translates into CASSLGLWSYEQYF. Extended through the reference TRBV11-1 and TRBJ2-7 proteins, this CDR3 yields the full variable domain: EAEVAQSPRYKITEKSQAVAFWCDPISGHATLYWYRQILGQGPELLVQFQDESVVDDSQLPKDRFSAERLKGVDSTLKIQPAELGDSAMYLCASSLGLWSYEQYFGPGTRLTVT.